This T cell receptor (beta chain) was profiled in a study of technical replicates of blood from a few donors. The repertoire was sequenced with immunoSEQ multiplex PCR; TCRdb's copy has only in-frame clones and lacks some. The sample gives 40,000 to 60,000 clones, roughly 90% of which show up once; approximately 4% is in the top ten. This TCR was sampled from a human donor in good health. Some clones in this sample may be carry-over from other donors' samples. The sequencing sample was made of PBMCs.

CDR3: CASRRLGGDEQYF. In DNA form, the CDR3 reads TGTGCCAGCAGGCGACTGGGCGGGGACGAGCAGTACTTC. This rearrangement joins TRBV5-6 to TRBJ2-7; D perhaps matches TRBD2 (6 bases). CDR1 is SGHDT and CDR2 is YYEEEE in the germline V gene. CDR3 size: 13 residues. V was clipped by 5 bases and J by 5 bases, with 14 bases between them.